This T cell receptor (beta chain) was obtained from a study of T-cell reconstitution after alpha-beta-depleted transplantation in children. Study findings and constraints: Certain patients had high TCRbeta diversity at day 60, and it came from recipient T cells and thymic progenitors that survived. After one year, T-cell counts and TCRbeta diversity mostly came from new T cells. Reportedly, only several hundred clones from non-depleted graft cells drove alpha-beta T-cell counts at about two months.

This sample's TCRbeta library carried unique molecular identifier barcodes. Via MiXCR, TCRdb re-called the PCR reads, giving one row per CDR3 protein. Counted here are 6,500 to 9,000 distinct CDR3 sequences, 17% occurring once; the ten biggest clones make up around 90%. Worth noting for this clonotype: Its cognate antigen is unknown.

The germline CDR1 and CDR2 sequences are SGHTA and FQGNSA. This CDR3 contains 13 residues. Deletions cut 5 bases from V and 8 bases from J, with 15 bases between. The rearrangement joins TRBV7-2 to TRBJ1-2, with D perhaps matching TRBD1 (6 bases). This specimen consisted of PBMCs, mostly from graft donor cells, obtained 60 days after TCRalphabeta/CD19-depleted stem cell transplant. The sequence was collected from a girl in the first two years of life who had a stem cell transplant for combined immunodeficiency, so the T cells may come from the graft donor. The CDR3: CASSAAGARGYTF. In DNA, the CDR3 is TGTGCCAGCAGCGCCGCAGGGGCTCGAGGCTACACCTTC.